The T cell receptor beta chain described here comes from a study of CD4+ T cells in melanoma. CDR1 GTSNPN and CDR2 SVGIG come from the germline V gene (reference sequence). CDR3 length: 13 residues. The V gene lost 1 base and the J gene lost 4 bases, with 8 bases spanning the gap. Overall study findings and caveats: In melanoma, neoantigen-specific CD4+ T cells reportedly differed in differentiation state. CD8+ T cell, macrophage and B cell function reportedly correlated with neoantigen-specific CD4+ T cells.

To note about this clone: The antigen is unknown.

TCRdb's table, derived via immunoSEQ multiplex PCR, lists solely in-frame clones and lacks some. This table has around 15,000 clones, approximately 80% appearing once. The chain has TRBV30 and TRBJ1-5; D is unresolved. This clonotype originated in a human donor with melanoma. The sequenced sample consisted of cells from a culture (not recorded whether cultured in vitro). The CDR3 DNA follows: TGTGCCTGGAGTGAACAGTCAAATCAGCCCCAGCATTTT. As protein: CAWSEQSNQPQHF.